This is a list of T cell receptor beta chains from one sample in a study of OX40 agonist ivuxolimab in advanced cancers. Assay used: immunoSEQ multiplex PCR; TCRdb lists only in-frame clones, some missing. Of 42,000 or so clones in the sample, approximately 86% were seen once. The starting material was CD4+ or CD8+ T cells sorted from blood, obtained in a trial of the OX40 agonist ivuxolimab. The receptors stem from an adult with an advanced solid tumor such as melanoma, head and neck, liver or kidney cancer. Each CDR3 is given with its conserved first and last residue. A D gene is named only where the DNA matches it firmly. The size of a clone is reported for some rows only, either as once, few or many, or as a class for expanded clones.

len,abundance,d_gene,v_gene,j_gene,CDR3aa,CDR3nt
15,NA,TRBD2,TRBV30,TRBJ2-1,CAWEGETGTSREQFF,TGTGCCTGGGAGGGGGAAACCGGGACTAGCAGGGAGCAGTTCTTC
18,once,NA,TRBV11-2,TRBJ2-7,CASSSRGGGAETGDEQYF,TGTGCCAGCAGCTCCCGTGGAGGGGGGGCGGAGACCGGGGACGAGCAGTACTTC
16,NA,NA,TRBV7-6,TRBJ1-1,CASSPRTDGWSTEAFF,TGTGCCAGCAGCCCTCGGACAGACGGGTGGAGCACTGAAGCTTTCTTT
15,NA,NA,TRBV7-2,TRBJ2-4,CASSLSTGAKNIQYF,TGTGCCAGCAGCCTTTCGACGGGGGCCAAAAACATTCAGTACTTC
15,NA,NA,TRBV27,TRBJ2-6,CASSTRQLGANVLTF,TGTGCCAGCAGTACACGCCAGCTGGGGGCCAACGTCCTGACTTTC
16,NA,NA,TRBV6-1,TRBJ2-1,CASSEWEVRGRNEQFF,TGTGCCAGCAGTGAATGGGAGGTGAGGGGAAGGAATGAGCAGTTCTTC
15,NA,NA,TRBV27,TRBJ2-7,CASSGAGSGLYEQYF,TGTGCCAGCAGTGGGGCAGGCTCGGGTCTCTACGAGCAGTACTTC
15,NA,NA,TRBV28,TRBJ2-7,CASTPGAGVSYEQYF,TGTGCCAGCACCCCAGGGGCAGGGGTGTCCTACGAGCAGTACTTC
10,NA,NA,TRBV14,TRBJ1-4,CASTGEKLFF,TGTGCCAGCACGGGGGAAAAACTGTTTTTT
17,NA,TRBD1,TRBV7-9,TRBJ2-1,CASSLPPGQGPYNEQFF,TGTGCCAGCAGCTTACCCCCGGGACAGGGGCCCTACAATGAGCAGTTCTTC
15,NA,NA,TRBV4-3,TRBJ2-1,CASSQAQVSYNEQFF,TGCGCCAGCAGCCAAGCACAGGTCTCCTACAATGAGCAGTTCTTC
17,NA,TRBD1,TRBV7-9,TRBJ1-4,CASSLSSGGARDEKLFF,TGTGCCAGCAGCCTATCCTCAGGGGGGGCCCGGGACGAAAAACTGTTTTTT
14,NA,NA,TRBV11-2,TRBJ2-7,CASSSSTDPNEQYF,TGTGCCAGCAGCTCTTCCACAGATCCTAACGAGCAGTACTTC
15,NA,NA,TRBV6-1,TRBJ2-1,CASSELGTPTNEQFF,TGTGCCAGCAGTGAACTAGGGACTCCTACAAATGAGCAGTTCTTC
14,once,TRBD1,TRBV5-8,TRBJ1-1,CASSPFIDRAEAFF,TGTGCCAGCAGTCCATTCATAGACAGGGCCGAAGCTTTCTTT
12,NA,NA,TRBV7-8,TRBJ1-1,CASSSVSTEAFF,TGTGCCAGCAGCTCGGTTTCCACTGAAGCTTTCTTT
13,NA,NA,TRBV7-3,TRBJ2-2,CASSLNSAGELFF,TGTGCCAGCAGCTTAAATAGTGCCGGGGAGCTGTTTTTT
15,NA,TRBD1,TRBV9,TRBJ1-1,CASSSKPGQGDEAFF,TGTGCCAGCAGCTCCAAACCGGGACAGGGAGATGAAGCTTTCTTT
14,NA,NA,TRBV27,TRBJ2-7,CASTNRSNYYEQYF,TGTGCCAGCACGAACAGATCGAACTACTACGAGCAGTACTTC
17,NA,TRBD2,TRBV9,TRBJ2-7,CASSVDGSGRAWGEQYF,TGTGCCAGCAGCGTAGATGGTAGCGGGAGGGCCTGGGGCGAGCAGTACTTC
12,once,NA,TRBV7-9,TRBJ1-3,CASSSEGYTIYF,TGTGCCAGCAGCTCAGAGGGGTACACCATATATTTT
14,NA,NA,TRBV28,TRBJ1-1,CASSLTGRNTEAFF,TGTGCCAGCAGTTTGACAGGTCGGAACACTGAAGCTTTCTTT
15,NA,NA,TRBV7-9,TRBJ1-6,CASSSPSSYNSPLHF,TGTGCCAGCAGTTCTCCTAGCTCCTATAATTCACCCCTCCACTTT
13,NA,NA,TRBV4-1,TRBJ1-1,CASSRTANTEAFF,TGCGCCAGCAGCCGGACAGCGAACACTGAAGCTTTCTTT
13,medium-sized,NA,TRBV30,TRBJ1-1,CAWSLGQNTEAFF,TGTGCCTGGAGTTTGGGTCAGAACACTGAAGCTTTCTTT
16,NA,NA,TRBV10-3,TRBJ2-7,CATRASRIHRAYEQYF,TGTGCCACCCGGGCGTCCCGAATCCACAGGGCCTACGAGCAGTACTTC
12,NA,NA,TRBV5-1,TRBJ1-2,CASSGELYGYTF,TGCGCCAGCAGCGGGGAACTTTATGGCTACACCTTC
11,few,NA,TRBV4-1,TRBJ2-2,CASSPSSELFF,TGCGCCAGCAGCCCTTCTAGCGAGCTGTTTTTT
14,NA,NA,TRBV7-6,TRBJ1-1,CASSLGSGHTEAFF,TGTGCCAGCAGCTTAGGTTCAGGGCACACTGAAGCTTTCTTT
16,NA,NA,TRBV5-4,TRBJ2-1,CASSTREAASYNEQFF,TGTGCCAGCAGCACTCGGGAAGCCGCCTCCTACAATGAGCAGTTCTTC
14,NA,NA,TRBV4-1,TRBJ1-5,CASSQDGSNQPQHF,TGCGCCAGCAGCCAAGATGGTAGCAATCAGCCCCAGCATTTT
15,NA,NA,TRBV7-6,TRBJ2-7,CASSLSGQDSYEQYF,TGTGCCAGCAGCTTAAGTGGGCAGGACTCCTACGAGCAGTACTTC
14,NA,NA,TRBV6-1,TRBJ2-1,CASSDPWSYNEQFF,TGTGCCAGCAGTGACCCCTGGAGCTACAATGAGCAGTTCTTC
14,NA,NA,TRBV5-6,TRBJ2-5,CASSLRQGGETQYF,TGTGCCAGCAGCTTGCGACAGGGAGGAGAGACCCAGTACTTC
19,NA,TRBD2,TRBV4-1,TRBJ2-1,CASSQEGLAGGSYYNEQFF,TGCGCCAGCAGCCAAGAAGGACTAGCGGGGGGTAGCTACTACAATGAGCAGTTCTTC
15,NA,NA,TRBV21-1,TRBJ1-1,CASRASLAIRTEAFF,TGTGCCAGCAGAGCATCTTTAGCAATTCGCACTGAAGCTTTCTTT
15,NA,TRBD1,TRBV14,TRBJ1-1,CASSQVTGRNTEAFF,TGTGCCAGCAGCCAAGTGACAGGGCGGAACACTGAAGCTTTCTTT
13,NA,TRBD1,TRBV15,TRBJ1-2,CATSRGQGTGYTF,TGTGCCACCAGCAGGGGACAGGGAACTGGCTACACCTTC
16,NA,TRBD1,TRBV10-1,TRBJ2-6,CASSDRQGAGANVLTF,TGCGCCAGCAGTGACCGACAGGGGGCTGGGGCCAACGTCCTGACTTTC
15,NA,TRBD1,TRBV7-9,TRBJ2-5,CASSTDRDVEETQYF,TGTGCCAGCAGCACGGACAGGGATGTGGAAGAGACCCAGTACTTC
15,NA,NA,TRBV19,TRBJ1-4,CASSIALGLGEKLFF,TGTGCCAGTAGTATAGCTCTGGGGCTTGGTGAAAAACTGTTTTTT
13,NA,NA,TRBV6-5,TRBJ2-1,CATGAGVYNEQFF,TGTGCCACGGGGGCGGGCGTTTACAATGAGCAGTTCTTC
17,NA,TRBD2,TRBV5-1,TRBJ2-1,CASSLNWRGSSYNEQFF,TGCGCCAGCAGCTTGAATTGGCGGGGGAGCTCCTACAATGAGCAGTTCTTC
14,NA,TRBD2,TRBV30,TRBJ2-1,CAWSPGLALNEQFF,TGTGCCTGGAGTCCGGGACTAGCCCTCAATGAGCAGTTCTTC
15,NA,NA,TRBV5-6,TRBJ1-1,CASSPEVRSDTEAFF,TGTGCCAGCAGCCCGGAGGTGCGATCGGACACTGAAGCTTTCTTT
15,few,NA,TRBV5-5,TRBJ1-2,CASSLRPTSNYGYTF,TGTGCCAGCAGCTTGAGGCCGACGTCTAACTATGGCTACACCTTC
16,NA,NA,TRBV9,TRBJ2-1,CASSVGGTPSYNEQFF,TGTGCCAGCAGCGTAGGAGGGACTCCTTCCTACAATGAGCAGTTCTTC
12,few,NA,TRBV7-9,TRBJ2-3,CASSLGPDTQYF,TGTGCCAGCAGCTTAGGCCCAGATACGCAGTATTTT
15,NA,NA,TRBV14,TRBJ2-3,CASSQVRDSLDTQYF,TGTGCCAGCAGCCAAGTAAGGGATTCACTTGATACGCAGTATTTT
13,NA,NA,TRBV27,TRBJ2-1,CASSFTGEGEQFF,TGTGCCAGCAGTTTTACAGGCGAAGGTGAGCAGTTCTTC